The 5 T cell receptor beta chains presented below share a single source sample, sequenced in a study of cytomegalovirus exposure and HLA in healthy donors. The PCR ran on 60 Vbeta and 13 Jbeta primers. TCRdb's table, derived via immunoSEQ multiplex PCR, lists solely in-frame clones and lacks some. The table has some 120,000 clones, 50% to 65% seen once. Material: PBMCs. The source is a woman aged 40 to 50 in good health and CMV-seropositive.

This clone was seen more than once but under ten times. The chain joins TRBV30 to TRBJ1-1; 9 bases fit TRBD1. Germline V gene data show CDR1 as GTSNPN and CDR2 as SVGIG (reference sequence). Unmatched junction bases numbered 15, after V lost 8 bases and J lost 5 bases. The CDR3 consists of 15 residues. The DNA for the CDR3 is TGTGCCCAACAGGGATGGGGGACAGGGCGTACTGAAGCTTTCTTT. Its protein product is CAQQGWGTGRTEAFF.

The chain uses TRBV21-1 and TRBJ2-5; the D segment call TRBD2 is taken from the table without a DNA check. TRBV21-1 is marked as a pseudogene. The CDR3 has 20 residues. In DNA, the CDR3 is TGTGCCAGCAGCATACGTACTCTTGTGTTGTTGATTCCGTACCAAGAGACCCAGTACTTC. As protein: CASSIRTLVLLIPYQETQYF.

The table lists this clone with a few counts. CDR3 DNA sequence: TGTGCCAGCAGCGTCCATAGCGGGAGGGCCGTTGCGGCAGATACGCAGTATTTT. Its translation: CASSVHSGRAVAADTQYF. The chain has TRBV7-9 and TRBJ2-3; 11 bases agree with TRBD2. This CDR3 has 18 residues. The V and J ends lost 5 bases and 4 bases, in that order; junction bases with no gene match: 14. In germline, CDR1 is SEHNR, CDR2 FQNEAQ (reference sequence).

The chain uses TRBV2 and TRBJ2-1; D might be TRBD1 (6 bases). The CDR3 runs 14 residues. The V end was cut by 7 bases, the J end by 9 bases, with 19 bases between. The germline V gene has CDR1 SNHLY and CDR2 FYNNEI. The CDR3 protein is CASKASQGQGEQFF. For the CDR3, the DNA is TGTGCCAGCAAAGCATCGCAGGGACAAGGTGAGCAGTTCTTC.

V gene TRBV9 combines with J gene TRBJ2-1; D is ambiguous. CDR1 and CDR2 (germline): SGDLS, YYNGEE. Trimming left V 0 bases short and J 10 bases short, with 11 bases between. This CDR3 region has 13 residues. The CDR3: CASSVAPQVEQFF. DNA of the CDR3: TGTGCCAGCAGCGTAGCTCCCCAGGTGGAGCAGTTCTTC.